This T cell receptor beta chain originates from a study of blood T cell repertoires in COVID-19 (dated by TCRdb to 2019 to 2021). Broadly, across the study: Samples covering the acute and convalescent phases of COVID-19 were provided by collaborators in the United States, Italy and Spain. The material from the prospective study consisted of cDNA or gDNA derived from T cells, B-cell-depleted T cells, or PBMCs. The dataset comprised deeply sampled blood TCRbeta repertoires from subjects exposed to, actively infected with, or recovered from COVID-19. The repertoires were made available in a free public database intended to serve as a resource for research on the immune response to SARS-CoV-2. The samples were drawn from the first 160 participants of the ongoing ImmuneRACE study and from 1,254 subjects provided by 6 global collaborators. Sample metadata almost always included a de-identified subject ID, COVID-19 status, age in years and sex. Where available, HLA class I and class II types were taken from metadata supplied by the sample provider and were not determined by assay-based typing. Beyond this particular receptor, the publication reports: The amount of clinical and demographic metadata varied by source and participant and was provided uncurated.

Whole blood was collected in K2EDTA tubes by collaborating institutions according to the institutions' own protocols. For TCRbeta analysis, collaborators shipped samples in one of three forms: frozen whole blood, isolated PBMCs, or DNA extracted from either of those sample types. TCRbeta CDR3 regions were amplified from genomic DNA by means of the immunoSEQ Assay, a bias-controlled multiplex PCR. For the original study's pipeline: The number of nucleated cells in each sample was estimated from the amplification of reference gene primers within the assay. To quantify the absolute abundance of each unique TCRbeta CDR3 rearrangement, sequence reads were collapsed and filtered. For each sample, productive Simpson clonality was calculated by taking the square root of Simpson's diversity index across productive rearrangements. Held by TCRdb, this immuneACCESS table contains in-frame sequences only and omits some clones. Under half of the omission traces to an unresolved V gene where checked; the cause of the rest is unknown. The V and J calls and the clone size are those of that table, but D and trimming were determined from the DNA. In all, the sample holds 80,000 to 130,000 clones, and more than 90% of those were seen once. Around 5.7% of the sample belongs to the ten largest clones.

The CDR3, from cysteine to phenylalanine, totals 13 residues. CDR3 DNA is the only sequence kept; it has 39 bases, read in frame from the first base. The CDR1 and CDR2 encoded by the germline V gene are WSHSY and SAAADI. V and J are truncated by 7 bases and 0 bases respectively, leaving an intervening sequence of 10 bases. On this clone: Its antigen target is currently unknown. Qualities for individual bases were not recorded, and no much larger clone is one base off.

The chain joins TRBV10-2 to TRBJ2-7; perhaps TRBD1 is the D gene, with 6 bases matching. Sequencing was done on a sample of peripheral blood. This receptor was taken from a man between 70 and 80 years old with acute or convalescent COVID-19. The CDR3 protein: CASKGQLSYEQYF. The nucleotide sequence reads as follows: TGCGCCAGCAAAGGACAGCTCTCCTACGAGCAGTACTTC.